The 2 T cell receptor beta chains presented below share a single source sample, sequenced in a study of CD8 T cells in ankylosing spondylitis. TCRdb ran MiXCR on the 5' RACE reads and lists one entry per CDR3 protein. The sample has 190,000 or so distinct CDR3 sequences, 10% to 15% seen once; the top ten hold 16%. The sequencing sample was made of blood, either unsorted or a sorted T cell fraction (not recorded which). All receptors come from a male donor with ankylosing spondylitis or in good health (not recorded which).

The chain is built from TRBV11-2 and TRBJ1-1; D is ambiguous. The CDR3 runs 13 residues. V was cut by 2 bases and J by 0 bases, with 4 bases left in between. CDR1 SGHAT and CDR2 FQNNGV come from the germline V gene. The CDR3 region is CASSLFLNTEAFF. The CDR3 region has the DNA TGTGCCAGCAGCTTATTCTTGAACACTGAAGCTTTCTTT.

This clonotype was observed a handful of times. J is TRBJ2-1 and V is TRBV27; 11 positions match TRBD2. The CDR3 runs to 16 residues. V shed 5 bases and J 7 bases; nucleotides not matched to a gene: 10. CDR1 and CDR2 (germline): MNHEY, SMNVEV (reference sequence). For the CDR3, the DNA is TGTGCCAGCAGTGTCGGCCGACTAGCGGGAAATAATGAGCAGTTCTTC. Protein sequence: CASSVGRLAGNNEQFF.